The 17 T cell receptor beta chains presented below share a single source sample, sequenced in a study of cytomegalovirus exposure and HLA in healthy donors. PCR was performed using 60 Vbeta and 13 Jbeta primers. The table came from immunoSEQ multiplex PCR; TCRdb's copy has only in-frame clones and leaves some out. Of about 140,000 clones listed, roughly 75% are singletons. Source material: PBMCs. The source of these receptors is a man aged 40-50 years in good health and CMV-seropositive.

This chain joins TRBV6-6 and TRBJ1-1; 7 positions match TRBD1. The CDR3 runs to 15 residues. V was clipped by 4 bases and J by 3 bases; unmatched bases: 8. Germline CDR1 MNHNY, CDR2 SVGAGI (reference sequence). In DNA, the CDR3 is TGTGCCAGCAGTTCCACAGGGGAAGGTTACACTGAAGCTTTCTTT. It encodes CASSSTGEGYTEAFF.

The CDR3 nucleotides are TGTGCCAGCAGCGTAGGGGCTGTTGTTTTGTACAATGAGCAGTTCTTC. The encoded protein is CASSVGAVVLYNEQFF. The chain recombines TRBV9 with TRBJ2-1; no clear D gene. This CDR3 comprises 16 residues. V gave up 0 bases and J gave up 4 bases, with 14 bases separating them. Per germline, CDR1 SGDLS and CDR2 YYNGEE.

The gene calls are TRBV6-1 and TRBJ2-7; 8 bases are shared with TRBD1. The CDR3 length is 16 residues. Per germline, CDR1 MNHNS and CDR2 SASEGT. The V and J ends lost 4 bases and 2 bases, in that order; junction bases with no gene match: 10. The CDR3 here is CASSAPDRVKAYEQYF. DNA of the CDR3: TGTGCCAGCAGTGCTCCGGACAGGGTAAAGGCCTACGAGCAGTACTTC.

The gene calls are TRBV13 and TRBJ2-7, with 7 nucleotides matching TRBD1. The ends lost 5 bases at V and 3 bases at J; junction bases unmatched: 7. The CDR3 spans 14 residues. Per the germline V gene, CDR1 is PRHDT and CDR2 is FYEKMQ (reference sequence). Here the CDR3 reads CASSDGDRDYEQYF. CDR3 coding DNA: TGTGCCAGCAGCGATGGGGACAGAGACTACGAGCAGTACTTC.

The CDR3 DNA is TGTGCCAGCAGCTCACAGGGGGCTGGGGACACTGAAGCTTTCTTT. Protein sequence: CASSSQGAGDTEAFF. The J gene is TRBJ1-1, the V gene TRBV7-8; 9 nucleotides align to TRBD1. V shed 4 bases, J shed 3 bases, and the junction held 6 bases outside the gene matches. This CDR3 is built from 15 residues. The V gene's germline CDR1 is SGHVS and CDR2 FQNEAQ.

The gene calls are TRBV28 and TRBJ1-1; maybe TRBD1 (5 bases). The CDR3 contains 17 residues. Trimming took off 5 bases at V and 0 bases at J, with 19 bases between the two ends. The V gene's germline CDR1 is MDHEN and CDR2 SYDVKM. CDR3 DNA sequence: TGTGCCAGCAGTCTACCCGACAGAGCGGGGGTGAACACTGAAGCTTTCTTT. As protein: CASSLPDRAGVNTEAFF.

As regards this clone: Other DNA sequences in this specimen translate into the identical CDR3. The genes are TRBV19 and TRBJ2-7; possibly TRBD1 for D (6 bases). From germline, CDR1 is LNHDA and CDR2 SQIVND (reference sequence). CDR3 length: 13 amino acids. Trimming stripped 3 bases from V and 5 bases from J, with 11 bases between. This chain's CDR3 is CASSMGQGNEQYF. As DNA, the CDR3 is TGTGCCAGTAGTATGGGGCAGGGGAACGAGCAGTACTTC.

The chain joins TRBV7-6 to TRBJ2-5, with D possibly being TRBD1 (5 bases). In germline, CDR1 is SGHVS, CDR2 FNYEAQ. The CDR3 extends over 14 amino acids. V was shortened by 5 bases and J by 1 base, with 11 bases between the two germline ends. The CDR3 DNA reads as TGTGCCAGCAGCCCCGGTGGGGCCCAAGAGACCCAGTACTTC. Protein: CASSPGGAQETQYF.

The genes are TRBV9 and TRBJ1-1; no clear D gene. Per the germline V gene, CDR1 is SGDLS and CDR2 is YYNGEE. The V gene lost 0 bases and the J gene lost 3 bases, with 12 bases spanning the gap. CDR3 length: 15 amino acids. The CDR3 loop reads CASSVDTAGDTEAFF. In nucleotides, the CDR3 is TGTGCCAGCAGCGTAGACACAGCCGGCGACACTGAAGCTTTCTTT.

The chain combines TRBV7-9 with TRBJ1-2; 7 bases are a match to TRBD1. Trimming cost V 6 bases and J 5 bases; bases outside gene matches: 3. The CDR3 extends over 12 amino acids. CDR1 and CDR2 from the germline V gene are SEHNR and FQNEAQ (reference sequence). CDR3 in amino acids: CASSPGQYGYTF. CDR3 DNA sequence: TGTGCCAGCAGTCCGGGACAGTATGGCTACACCTTC.

This rearrangement joins TRBV6-5 to TRBJ1-6; D uncertain. Deletions cut 7 bases from V and 8 bases from J, with 18 bases between. CDR1 is MNHEY and CDR2 is SVGAGI in the germline V gene. The CDR3 consists of 15 residues. CDR3 protein: CASTPKPDGHSPLHF. CDR3 sequence (DNA): TGTGCCAGCACCCCAAAACCGGATGGGCATTCACCCCTCCACTTT.

CDR3: CASSLVGSGGRSSYEQYF. For the CDR3, the DNA is TGTGCCAGCAGCTTAGTTGGTTCAGGGGGCCGGAGCTCCTACGAGCAGTACTTC. The genes are TRBV7-9 and TRBJ2-7; 8 bases are shared with TRBD1. Trimming at V came to 1 base and at J to 0 bases, leaving 11 bases not matched to a gene. CDR1 is SEHNR and CDR2 is FQNEAQ in the germline V gene (reference sequence). CDR3 length: 18 amino acids.

The rearrangement uses TRBV5-6 and TRBJ1-1, with a possible D match to TRBD1 (5 bases). This CDR3 comprises 12 residues. With 3 bases removed from V and 3 bases from J, the gap between germline ends came to 6 bases. The V gene's germline CDR1 is SGHDT and CDR2 YYEEEE. CDR3 DNA sequence: TGTGCCAGCAGCTGGGGGGACACTGAAGCTTTCTTT. This encodes CASSWGDTEAFF.

The V call is TRBV2, the J call TRBJ1-3, with 7 bases fitting TRBD1. J was trimmed by 6 bases and V by 11 bases; bases with no gene match: 10. CDR3 size: 13 residues. Germline V lookup: CDR1 SNHLY, CDR2 FYNNEI. The CDR3: CASHADRVNTIYF. CDR3 bases: TGTGCCTCGCATGCTGACAGGGTAAACACCATATATTTT.

This clone has a single count. V is TRBV27 and J is TRBJ2-2; no reliable D call. CDR3 size: 14 residues. V was cut by 6 bases and J by 6 bases, with 14 bases left in between. CDR1 and CDR2 (germline): MNHEY, SMNVEV (reference sequence). DNA of the CDR3: TGTGCCAGCAGCAGAAAACCCCTAGCCGGGGAGCTGTTTTTT. Its protein is CASSRKPLAGELFF.

This sequence joins TRBV28 and TRBJ1-1; TRBD1 aligns across 7 bases. This CDR3 region has 13 residues. The junction had 7 bases not matched to a gene; V was cut back by 6 bases and J by 6 bases. Germline V gene lookup returns CDR1 MDHEN and CDR2 SYDVKM. The CDR3 spells CASSGTGTAEAFF. The DNA of the CDR3 is TGTGCCAGCAGCGGGACCGGGACAGCTGAAGCTTTCTTT.

The V gene is TRBV7-8, the J gene TRBJ2-1; D not resolved. Germline CDR1 SGHVS, CDR2 FQNEAQ. The V end was cut by 3 bases, the J end by 6 bases, with 9 bases between. CDR3 length: 13 amino acids. CDR3 in amino acids: CASSFGGFNEQFF. CDR3 sequence (DNA): TGTGCCAGCAGCTTCGGCGGCTTCAATGAGCAGTTCTTC. Full variable domain (rest looked up from reference TRBV7-8 and TRBJ2-1): GAGVSQSPRYKVAKRGQDVALRCDPISGHVSLFWYQQALGQGPEFLTYFQNEAQLDKSGLPSDRFFAERPEGSVSTLKIQRTQQEDSAVYLCASSFGGFNEQFFGPGTRLTVL.